These 21 T cell receptor beta chains originate from one sample sequenced in a study of blood T cell repertoires in COVID-19. Using immunoSEQ multiplex PCR, the repertoire was profiled, and TCRdb retains in-frame clones only, with some absent. The repertoire consists of 150,000 to 200,000 clones, with roughly 80% occurring once and the leading ten covering 15% to 20%. The sequenced sample consisted of peripheral blood. These receptors were obtained from a man in his sixties with active or convalescent COVID-19.

This clone was seen only a few times. J is TRBJ1-5 and V is TRBV3-1 (or the pseudogene TRBV3-2); TRBD1 aligns across 7 bases. Unmatched junction bases numbered 2, after V lost 4 bases and J lost 5 bases. This CDR3 is built from 13 residues. CDR1 LGHDT and CDR2 YNNKEL come from the germline V gene (reference sequence). CDR3 protein: CASSPGGHQPQHF. In DNA, the CDR3 is TGTGCCAGCAGCCCAGGGGGGCATCAGCCCCAGCATTTT.

The gene calls are TRBV5-5 and TRBJ1-6; 7 bases map to TRBD1. The CDR3 length is 16 residues. Germline lookup yields CDR1 SGHKS and CDR2 YYEKEE (reference sequence). V was clipped by 3 bases and J by 4 bases; unmatched bases: 7. CDR3 in DNA: TGTGCCAGCAGCTCGAGCGGACAGGCTTATAATTCACCCCTCCACTTT. This sequence encodes CASSSSGQAYNSPLHF.

This clone was seen only once. The gene calls are TRBV9 and TRBJ2-1; 10 bases are shared with TRBD2. The ends lost 5 bases at V and 3 bases at J; junction bases unmatched: 5. Germline V gene lookup returns CDR1 SGDLS and CDR2 YYNGEE. The CDR3 has 15 residues. The DNA of the CDR3 is TGTGCCAGCAGACCCCTAGCGGGAGTCTACAATGAGCAGTTCTTC. This codes for CASRPLAGVYNEQFF.

The genes are TRBV5-1 and TRBJ2-5; D is possibly TRBD2 (5 bases). CDR1 is SGHRS and CDR2 is YFSETQ in the germline V gene. The CDR3 has 11 amino acids. V was cut by 5 bases and J by 5 bases, with 7 bases left in between. CDR3 in amino acids: CASRSGETQYF. CDR3 sequence (DNA): TGCGCCAGCAGGTCGGGGGAGACCCAGTACTTC.

This clone was seen a few times. J is TRBJ1-5 and V is TRBV19, with D possibly TRBD1 on 5 matching bases. Germline CDR1 and CDR2: LNHDA and SQIVND (reference sequence). CDR3 size: 13 residues. V gave up 9 bases and J gave up 7 bases, with 16 bases separating them. Written as DNA, the CDR3 is TGTGCCAGCCGACGGACACTTGGACAGCCCCAGCATTTT. Translated: CASRRTLGQPQHF.

The J gene is TRBJ2-3, the V gene TRBV29-1, with 8 bases aligning to TRBD2. Trimming took 5 bases from V and 1 from J; bases not matched to a gene: 2. The CDR3 sequence is 13 residues long. Per the germline V gene, CDR1 is SQVTM and CDR2 is ANQGSEA. CDR3 amino acids: CSVTTSGTDTQYF. In nucleotides, the CDR3 is TGCAGCGTTACGACTAGCGGCACAGATACGCAGTATTTT.

V and J are TRBV10-3 and TRBJ2-7; D is possibly TRBD2 (5 bases). Germline assignment: CDR1 ENHRY and CDR2 SYGVKD. CDR3 length: 12 residues. V lost 7 bases to trimming and J lost 7 bases, with 14 bases between them. The CDR3: CAIKEGMGEQYF. The DNA for the CDR3 is TGTGCCATCAAAGAGGGTATGGGTGAGCAGTACTTC.

This clone was seen once. The rearrangement joins TRBV30 to TRBJ2-1; 9 nucleotides align to TRBD2. Germline-derived CDR1 and CDR2 are GTSNPN and SVGIG (reference sequence). V lost 0 bases and J lost 6; bases outside the gene matches: 0. This CDR3 is built from 13 residues. The CDR3 DNA reads TGTGCCTGGAGTGTGGGACTAGCCAATGAGCAGTTCTTC. Its translation: CAWSVGLANEQFF.

This clone was observed at least ten times. The V and J genes are TRBV7-8 and TRBJ1-5; tentatively, D is TRBD1 (6 bases). CDR1 is SGHVS and CDR2 is FQNEAQ in the germline V gene. The CDR3 contains 15 residues. Trimming stripped 5 bases from V and 5 bases from J, with 16 bases between. The CDR3 reads CASSRRGLRDQPQHF. The DNA for the CDR3 is TGTGCCAGCAGCCGAAGGGGGTTGAGAGATCAGCCCCAGCATTTT.

The chain employs TRBV27 and TRBJ2-3, with 7 bases fitting TRBD2. The V segment lost 2 bases and the J segment 3 bases; nucleotides outside the gene matches: 14. Germline CDR1 MNHEY, CDR2 SMNVEV (reference sequence). The CDR3 is 18 amino acids. CDR3 sequence (DNA): TGTGCCAGCAGTTTAAGTGTCGGGGGGTCAGGTAGGACAGATACGCAGTATTTT. This gives the protein CASSLSVGGSGRTDTQYF.

The rearrangement joins TRBV28 to TRBJ2-2, with a weak D call TRBD1 (7 bases). Germline CDR1 is MDHEN and CDR2 is SYDVKM. The V gene lost 6 bases and the J gene lost 4 bases, with 12 bases spanning the gap. This CDR3 contains 14 residues. The CDR3 reads CASRAQGGTGELFF. CDR3 nucleotides: TGTGCCAGCAGGGCTCAGGGGGGCACCGGGGAGCTGTTTTTT.

The table lists this clone with a count of one. The rearrangement joins TRBV5-1 to TRBJ2-3; D is perhaps TRBD1 (5 bases). The V and J ends lost 4 bases and 0 bases respectively, with 12 bases between them. The germline V gene has CDR1 SGHRS and CDR2 YFSETQ. There are 15 residues in the CDR3. The CDR3 DNA reads TGCGCCAGCAGCCGCCAGGGCTCTAGCACAGATACGCAGTATTTT. Its translation is CASSRQGSSTDTQYF.

The chain recombines TRBV28 with TRBJ2-1; 7 bases fit TRBD2. This CDR3 comprises 14 residues. Germline V gene lookup returns CDR1 MDHEN and CDR2 SYDVKM. With V trimmed by 2 bases and J by 14 bases, 12 bases remained unmatched. CDR3 region: CASSLSGTDRLEFF. The CDR3 coding sequence is TGTGCCAGCAGTTTAAGCGGGACCGACCGTTTAGAGTTCTTC.

This clone showed up just once. This chain links TRBV7-9 with TRBJ2-5; 11 bases map to TRBD2. The CDR3 consists of 16 residues. Germline V gene sequence: CDR1 SEHNR, CDR2 FQNEAQ (reference sequence). J was trimmed by 4 bases and V by 5 bases; bases with no gene match: 9. CDR3 nucleotides: TGTGCCAGCAGCCCAGCGGGCACTAGCGGGAGAGAGACCCAGTACTTC. It is translated as CASSPAGTSGRETQYF.

This clone has a handful of counts. The genes are TRBV18 and TRBJ1-3, with D perhaps TRBD1 (5 bases). The length of the CDR3 is 14 residues. Germline lookup yields CDR1 KGHSH and CDR2 LQKENI. Trimming stripped 6 bases from V and 4 bases from J, with 13 bases between. CDR3 in amino acids: CASSDPGSGNTIYF. The DNA for the CDR3 is TGTGCCAGCTCGGACCCAGGGTCGGGAAACACCATATATTTT. The complete variable domain, with remaining parts taken from reference TRBV18 and TRBJ1-3, reads NAGVMQNPRHLVRRRGQEARLRCSPMKGHSHVYWYRQLPEEGLKFMVYLQKENIIDESGMPKERFSAEFPKEGPSILRIQQVVRGDSAAYFCASSDPGSGNTIYFGEGSWLTVV.

In this sample, this clone turned up a few times. V and J are TRBV5-1 and TRBJ2-7; 13 positions agree with TRBD2. Unmatched junction bases numbered 4, after V lost 2 bases and J lost 5 bases. CDR3 length: 15 residues. The germline V gene has CDR1 SGHRS and CDR2 YFSETQ. CDR3: CASSFQLAGGHEQYF. In DNA, the CDR3 is TGCGCCAGCAGCTTTCAACTAGCGGGAGGGCACGAGCAGTACTTC.

The V and J genes are TRBV30 and TRBJ2-3; 7 bases fit TRBD2. This CDR3 contains 15 residues. Trimming cost V 5 bases and J 0 bases; bases outside gene matches: 8. The V gene's germline CDR1 is GTSNPN and CDR2 SVGIG (reference sequence). CDR3 coding DNA: TGTGCCTGGGATCAAAGCGGGATTAGCACAGATACGCAGTATTTT. It codes for CAWDQSGISTDTQYF.

The chain employs TRBV7-8 and TRBJ2-7; possible D gene TRBD2, 5 bases. Trimming took 5 bases from V and 6 from J, leaving 20 bases between them. The CDR3 covers 15 residues. The germline V gene has CDR1 SGHVS and CDR2 FQNEAQ. The CDR3 sequence is CASSPRRFVEGEQYF. The DNA of the CDR3 is TGTGCCAGCAGCCCACGGAGATTCGTTGAGGGCGAGCAGTACTTC.

This chain uses TRBV2 with TRBJ2-1; D is unclear. Looked up from germline, CDR1 is SNHLY and CDR2 is FYNNEI. V was cut by 4 bases and J by 0 bases, with 7 bases left in between. CDR3 length equals 14 residues. The CDR3: CASSVLSSYNEQFF. The CDR3 DNA reads as TGTGCCAGCAGTGTACTTAGCTCCTACAATGAGCAGTTCTTC.

This clone was counted a single time. The chain employs TRBV15 and TRBJ1-5, with D uncertain. Trimming took off 5 bases at V and 3 bases at J, with 8 bases between the two ends. Germline V gene lookup returns CDR1 LNHNV and CDR2 YYDKDF (reference sequence). This CDR3 comprises 13 residues. The CDR3 loop is CATSEGLNQPQHF. CDR3 in DNA: TGTGCCACCAGCGAGGGCCTCAATCAGCCCCAGCATTTT. Full variable domain (rest looked up from reference TRBV15 and TRBJ1-5): DAMVIQNPRYQVTQFGKPVTLSCSQTLNHNVMYWYQQKSSQAPKLLFHYYDKDFNNEADTPDNFQSRRPNTSFCFLDIRSPGLGDTAMYLCATSEGLNQPQHFGDGTRLSIL.

The chain uses TRBV6-6 and TRBJ2-1, with 8 positions matching TRBD1. Germline CDR1 reads MNHNY; CDR2 reads SVGAGI (reference sequence). The CDR3 runs 14 residues. J was trimmed by 4 bases and V by 2 bases; bases with no gene match: 1. Written as DNA, the CDR3 is TGTGCCAGCAGTTACCGACAGGGGTACAATGAGCAGTTCTTC. Amino acids: CASSYRQGYNEQFF.